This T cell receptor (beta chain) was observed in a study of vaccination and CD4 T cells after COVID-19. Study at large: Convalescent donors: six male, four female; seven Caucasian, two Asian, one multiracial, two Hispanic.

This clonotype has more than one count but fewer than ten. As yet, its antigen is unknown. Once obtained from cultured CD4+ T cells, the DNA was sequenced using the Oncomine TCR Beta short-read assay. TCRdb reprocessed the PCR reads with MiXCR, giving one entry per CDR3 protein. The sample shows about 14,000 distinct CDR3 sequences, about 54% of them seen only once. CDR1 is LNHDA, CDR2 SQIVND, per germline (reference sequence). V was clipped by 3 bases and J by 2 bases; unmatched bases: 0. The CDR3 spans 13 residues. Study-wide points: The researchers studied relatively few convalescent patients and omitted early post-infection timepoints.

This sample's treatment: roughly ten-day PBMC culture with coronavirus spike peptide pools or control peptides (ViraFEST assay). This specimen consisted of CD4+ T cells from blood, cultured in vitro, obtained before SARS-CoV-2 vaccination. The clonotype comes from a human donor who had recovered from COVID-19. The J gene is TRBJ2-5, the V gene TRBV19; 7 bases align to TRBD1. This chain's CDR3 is CASSIRGQETQYF. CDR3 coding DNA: TGTGCCAGTAGTATCAGGGGGCAAGAGACCCAGTACTTC.